The 29 T cell receptor beta chains given below trace back to one sample, sequenced in a study of blood T cells in healthy people across ages. Through a sample-barcoded 5' primer and a J-beta primer mix, a second PCR was run for roughly 7 to 12 cycles. Each CDR3 protein is one row after TCRdb ran MiXCR on the 5' RACE reads. The repertoire has about a million distinct CDR3 sequences, around 46% of them found once; the top ten carry roughly 12%. Sequencing input: blood. These receptor sequences come from a man aged 25 to 40 in good health.

In this sample, this clonotype turned up many times. V usage is TRBV6-2 or TRBV6-3 and J usage is TRBJ1-5; D is perhaps TRBD1 (6 bases). Germline-derived CDR1 and CDR2 are MNHEY and SVGEGT. The CDR3 length is 16 residues. V lost 8 bases and J lost 7, with 24 bases in between. The CDR3 loop is CASARIAAPGAQPQHF. CDR3 in DNA: TGTGCCAGCGCCAGAATTGCGGCGCCAGGGGCCCAGCCCCAGCATTTT.

The rearrangement links TRBV9 to TRBJ2-1, with 7 nucleotides matching TRBD1. The ends lost 3 bases at V and 0 bases at J; junction bases unmatched: 6. The V gene's germline CDR1 is SGDLS and CDR2 YYNGEE. This CDR3 contains 16 residues. CDR3 loop: CASSGGQVSSYNEQFF. CDR3 nucleotides: TGTGCCAGCAGCGGCGGACAGGTTAGCTCCTACAATGAGCAGTTCTTC. Full variable domain (outside the CDR3, taken from reference TRBV9 and TRBJ2-1): DSGVTQTPKHLITATGQRVTLRCSPRSGDLSVYWYQQSLDQGLQFLIQYYNGEERAKGNILERFSAQQFPDLHSELNLSSLELGDSALYFCASSGGQVSSYNEQFFGPGTRLTVL.

The sample holds a few counts of this clonotype. The chain recombines TRBV5-1 with TRBJ2-3; 12 bases are a match to TRBD2. CDR3 length: 18 amino acids. V trimming: 4 bases; J trimming: 3 bases; junction bases outside the gene matches: 12. The V gene's germline CDR1 is SGHRS and CDR2 YFSETQ. For the CDR3, the DNA is TGCGCCAGCAGCCCCGAGCCCTCTAGCGGGGGGGTTACAGATACGCAGTATTTT. This translates into CASSPEPSSGGVTDTQYF. The variable domain in full, completed from reference TRBV5-1 and TRBJ2-3, reads KAGVTQTPRYLIKTRGQQVTLSCSPISGHRSVSWYQQTPGQGLQFLFEYFSETQRNKGNFPGRFSGRQFSNSRSEMNVSTLELGDSALYLCASSPEPSSGGVTDTQYFGPGTRLTVL.

Concerning this clonotype: The junction and the germline gene differ at one end; a read error may be behind it. The chain carries TRBV5-4 and TRBJ2-3, with TRBD2 matching over 8 bases. The CDR3 is 16 amino acids. CDR1 and CDR2 from the germline V gene are SGHNT and YYREEE (reference sequence). Written as DNA, the CDR3 is TGTGCCAGCAGCACGAGCGGGGGAGCGAGCAGAGATACGCAGTATTTT. Its translation: CASSTSGGASRDTQYF.

The chain is built from TRBV10-3 and TRBJ2-1, with 10 nucleotides matching TRBD2. With 6 bases clipped from V and 5 bases from J, the junction kept 7 bases outside the gene matches. The CDR3 has 15 amino acids. Germline loops: CDR1 ENHRY, CDR2 SYGVKD. For the CDR3, the DNA is TGTGCCATCAGATTAGCGGGGGGTAGCGACAATGAGCAGTTCTTC. Translating gives CAIRLAGGSDNEQFF.

V and J are TRBV3-1 and TRBJ1-1; TRBD1 agrees at 8 bases. After removal of 4 bases from V and 8 bases from J, the junction contained 18 bases not matched to a gene. Germline lookup yields CDR1 LGHDT and CDR2 YNNKEL (reference sequence). CDR3 size: 17 residues. The CDR3 sequence: CASSRQLTGDLESEAFF. CDR3 DNA sequence: TGTGCCAGCAGCCGTCAATTGACAGGGGACCTGGAATCGGAAGCTTTCTTT.

This clonotype was picked up many times. The chain carries TRBV7-2 and TRBJ1-1; D not certain. Germline V gene sequence: CDR1 SGHTA, CDR2 FQGNSA. The CDR3 has 11 amino acids. The V gene lost 1 base and the J gene lost 7 bases, with 4 bases spanning the gap. The DNA of the CDR3 is TGTGCCAGCAGCTTAGGGGTTGAAGCTTTCTTT. It translates to CASSLGVEAFF.

V usage is TRBV7-9 and J usage is TRBJ2-4; either TRBD1 or TRBD2 may supply D (5 bases each). Germline V gene lookup returns CDR1 SEHNR and CDR2 FQNEAQ (reference sequence). This CDR3 is 13 amino acids long. V gave up 4 bases and J gave up 7 bases, with 11 bases separating them. CDR3: CASSSWDGNIQYF. In DNA form, the CDR3 reads TGTGCCAGCAGCTCCTGGGACGGGAACATTCAGTACTTC.

CDR3 coding DNA: TGTGCCAGCAGTGCCGGGACAGGGCTGAATACGCAGTATTTT. This sequence encodes CASSAGTGLNTQYF. The V gene is TRBV7-2, the J gene TRBJ2-3; 9 bases align to TRBD1. V lost 6 bases and J lost 7; bases outside the gene matches: 8. The CDR3 sequence is 14 residues long. Germline V lookup: CDR1 SGHTA, CDR2 FQGNSA.

V usage is TRBV27 and J usage is TRBJ1-2; D remains unclear. The germline V gene has CDR1 MNHEY and CDR2 SMNVEV (reference sequence). V shed 0 bases and J shed 0 bases, with 35 bases lying between them. This CDR3 has 24 amino acids. The CDR3 nucleotides read TGTGCCAGCAGTTTATCGGGCCCAGGCGCAGGATCTTCATCTTCGAGTCGAGCTAACTATGGCTACACCTTC. Protein product: CASSLSGPGAGSSSSSRANYGYTF.

This clonotype came up a few times. This chain uses TRBV27 with TRBJ2-7, with 9 nucleotides matching TRBD1. The ends lost 3 bases at V and 0 bases at J; junction bases unmatched: 3. The CDR3 is made up of 15 amino acids. The germline V gene encodes CDR1 MNHEY and CDR2 SMNVEV (reference sequence). The CDR3 nucleotides read TGTGCCAGCAGTTTGTCACAGGGGGCCTCCTACGAGCAGTACTTC. This codes for CASSLSQGASYEQYF.

With respect to this clonotype: The junction departs from germline at one end; a sequencing error may be responsible. J is TRBJ1-2 and V is TRBV3-1; 10 bases agree with TRBD1. This CDR3 region has 13 residues. Per germline, CDR1 LGHDT and CDR2 YNNKEL (reference sequence). The CDR3 DNA follows: TGTGCCGGCAGTCGGGACAGGGGTAATGGCTACACCTTC. It codes for CAGSRDRGNGYTF.

The rearrangement uses TRBV6-2 or TRBV6-3 and TRBJ2-7; TRBD2 might be the D (5 bases). Germline V gene lookup returns CDR1 MNHEY and CDR2 SVGEGT. The CDR3 sequence is 10 residues long. Trimming removed 8 bases at V and 10 bases at J, with 12 bases between. The CDR3 nucleotides are TGTGCCAGCGGAGAGACTATACAGTACTTC. This translates into CASGETIQYF.

This sequence joins TRBV6-1 and TRBJ2-3; D might be TRBD1 (7 bases). Trimming stripped 6 bases from V and 2 bases from J, with 18 bases between. This CDR3 region has 16 residues. CDR1 is MNHNS and CDR2 is SASEGT in the germline V gene. DNA for the CDR3: TGTGCCAGCAGCCGGGACAGCTGGGGACTCACAGATACGCAGTATTTT. Its translation is CASSRDSWGLTDTQYF.

This clonotype was observed a handful of times. The rearrangement links TRBV27 to TRBJ2-3, with D unclear. The CDR3 contains 19 residues. V lost 5 bases and J 0 bases, leaving 24 bases between the germline ends. The germline CDR1 and CDR2 sequences are MNHEY and SMNVEV (reference sequence). CDR3 sequence (DNA): TGTGCCAGCAGTACTCAGTCGGGTCCTCCGATTACTAGCACAGATACGCAGTATTTT. Amino acid sequence: CASSTQSGPPITSTDTQYF.

This clonotype was observed a handful of times. The CDR3 nucleotides are TGTGCCAGCAGTGAGCGAACCTACGAGCAGTACTTC. Protein: CASSERTYEQYF. V usage is TRBV6-1 and J usage is TRBJ2-7, with D unclear. Looked up from germline, CDR1 is MNHNS and CDR2 is SASEGT. V was pared by 3 bases and J by 2 bases, with 5 bases between. The CDR3 has 12 residues.

This clonotype was observed a few times. CDR3 sequence reads: CASSQDRRSAYTF. The CDR3 bases are TGTGCCAGCAGCCAAGACAGAAGGAGTGCCTACACCTTC. The chain combines TRBV4-2 with TRBJ1-2, with unresolved D. The germline gives CDR1 LGHNA, CDR2 YNFKEQ. The V gene lost 0 bases and the J gene lost 10 bases, with 12 bases spanning the gap. The CDR3 is 13 amino acids.

This clonotype was counted a few times. This chain connects TRBV10-3 to TRBJ1-1; possibly TRBD1 for D (6 bases). CDR1 and CDR2 from the germline V gene are ENHRY and SYGVKD. Trimming cost V 6 bases and J 4 bases, with 15 bases left between them. The CDR3 length is 14 residues. The CDR3 reads CAISVGTGTTEAFF. CDR3 DNA: TGTGCCATCAGCGTCGGAACAGGGACCACTGAAGCTTTCTTT.

This clonotype was detected a few times. CDR3 bases: TGTGCCAGCAGTTTATCTCCACCTTCGGGGGGATCTAACTATGGCTACACCTTC. Encoded protein: CASSLSPPSGGSNYGYTF. The J gene is TRBJ1-2, the V gene TRBV27; D might be TRBD1 (5 bases). The germline V gene encodes CDR1 MNHEY and CDR2 SMNVEV (reference sequence). V lost 0 bases and J lost 0, with 17 bases in between. The CDR3 is 18 amino acids.

V and J are TRBV29-1 and TRBJ2-3; TRBD2 agrees at 9 bases. Germline V gene sequence: CDR1 SQVTM, CDR2 ANQGSEA. This CDR3 contains 15 residues. The V gene end was trimmed by 3 bases and the J gene end by 6 bases; junction bases not matched to a gene: 10. The CDR3 DNA is TGCAGCGTTGATCCCCTAGCGGGGTTTGGGGATACGCAGTATTTT. As protein: CSVDPLAGFGDTQYF.

This clonotype has just a few counts. The V and J genes are TRBV27 and TRBJ2-1, with 7 bases aligning to TRBD1. Germline V gene sequence: CDR1 MNHEY, CDR2 SMNVEV (reference sequence). The CDR3 length is 13 residues. The V and J ends lost 6 bases and 6 bases, in that order; junction bases with no gene match: 5. The CDR3 region is CASRGAGGNEQFF. The DNA of the CDR3 is TGTGCCAGCAGGGGGGCAGGGGGCAATGAGCAGTTCTTC.

The rearrangement links TRBV7-8 to TRBJ2-3; 10 bases fit TRBD2. The CDR3 contains 17 residues. V was pared by 1 base and J by 2 bases, with 6 bases of the junction left unmatched. Germline V CDR1 and CDR2: SGHVS, FQNEAQ. CDR3 sequence: CASSLDLAGVATDTQYF. CDR3 nucleotide sequence: TGTGCCAGCAGCTTAGACCTAGCGGGGGTGGCCACAGATACGCAGTATTTT.

The chain links TRBV4-2 to TRBJ2-5, with D maybe TRBD1 (5 bases). Germline loops: CDR1 LGHNA, CDR2 YNFKEQ. The CDR3 has 18 residues. Trimming shortened V by 0 bases and J by 5 bases, and 22 bases separated the two germline ends. The CDR3 loop reads CASSQDIPSAGLGETQYF. In DNA form, the CDR3 reads TGTGCCAGCAGCCAAGATATCCCCTCGGCAGGGCTGGGGGAGACCCAGTACTTC.

In the case of this clonotype: Possible read error: a much larger clone is one base away. The chain carries TRBV29-1 and TRBJ2-5; D is unclear. This CDR3 contains 13 residues. CDR1 and CDR2 (germline): SQVTM, ANQGSEA. V was pared by 7 bases and J by 13 bases, with 25 bases between. The CDR3, as DNA: TGCAGCGCTCGGGCAGGTCCAAACTACGAGCGGTACTTC. It is translated as CSARAGPNYERYF.

This clonotype was observed a few times. This sequence joins TRBV7-2 and TRBJ2-5; 7 nucleotides match TRBD2. The germline gives CDR1 SGHTA, CDR2 FQGNSA. V was clipped by 2 bases and J by 2 bases; unmatched bases: 5. This CDR3 is 15 amino acids long. DNA for the CDR3: TGTGCCAGCAGCTTAAATAGCGGGCCACAAGAGACCCAGTACTTC. Translated: CASSLNSGPQETQYF.

This clonotype was seen only a few times. The chain carries TRBV5-1 and TRBJ2-1; weak D call: TRBD2 (6 bases). V gave up 3 bases and J gave up 2 bases, with 15 bases separating them. From germline, CDR1 is SGHRS and CDR2 YFSETQ. The CDR3 runs to 16 residues. CDR3 protein: CASSSLEGDAYNEQFF. The CDR3, as DNA: TGCGCCAGCAGCTCCCTGGAGGGCGATGCCTACAATGAGCAGTTCTTC.

The CDR3 is CASGPGRTDTQYF. Here the CDR3 DNA reads TGTGCCAGCGGCCCGGGGCGCACAGATACGCAGTATTTT. The chain couples TRBV7-3 to TRBJ2-3; D could derive from TRBD1 or TRBD2 (5 bases each). The germline V gene has CDR1 SGHTA and CDR2 FQGTGA. Trimming took off 8 bases at V and 1 base at J, with 10 bases between the two ends. This CDR3 region has 13 residues.

V gene TRBV12-3 or TRBV12-4 combines with J gene TRBJ1-1; possibly TRBD1 for D (6 bases). Trimming took 3 bases from V and 4 from J, leaving 12 bases between them. The CDR3 is made up of 14 amino acids. The CDR3 bases are TGTGCCAGCAGTTTTCCAGGGGAGGGCACTGAAGCTTTCTTT. Translation gives CASSFPGEGTEAFF.

The chain has TRBV4-2 and TRBJ1-2, with D possibly being TRBD1 (5 bases). Trimming removed 1 base from V and 1 base from J, with 19 bases in between. This CDR3 region has 18 residues. The germline V gene has CDR1 LGHNA and CDR2 YNFKEQ. The DNA of the CDR3 is TGTGCCAGCAGCCAAGGCCTTTTTCGACAGAAGAGTAACTATGGCTACACCTTC. Amino acid sequence: CASSQGLFRQKSNYGYTF.